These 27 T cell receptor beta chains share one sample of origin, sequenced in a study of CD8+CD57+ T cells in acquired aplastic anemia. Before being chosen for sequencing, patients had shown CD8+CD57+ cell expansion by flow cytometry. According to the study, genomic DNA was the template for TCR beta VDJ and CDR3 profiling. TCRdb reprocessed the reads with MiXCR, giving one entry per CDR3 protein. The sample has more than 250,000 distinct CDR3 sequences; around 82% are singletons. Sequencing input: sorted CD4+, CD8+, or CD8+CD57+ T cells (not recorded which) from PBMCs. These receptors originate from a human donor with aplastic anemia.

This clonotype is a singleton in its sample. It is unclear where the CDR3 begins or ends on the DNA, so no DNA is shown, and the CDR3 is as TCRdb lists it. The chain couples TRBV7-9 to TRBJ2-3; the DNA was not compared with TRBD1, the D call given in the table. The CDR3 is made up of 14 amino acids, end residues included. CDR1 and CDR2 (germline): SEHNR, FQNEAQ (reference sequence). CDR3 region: CAGHGARGPQYFDF.

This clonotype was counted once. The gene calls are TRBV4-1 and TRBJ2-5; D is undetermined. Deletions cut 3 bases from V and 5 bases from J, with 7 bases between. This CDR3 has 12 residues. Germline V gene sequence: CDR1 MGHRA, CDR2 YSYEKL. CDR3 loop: CASSHNWETQYF. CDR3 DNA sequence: TGCGCCAGCAGCCATAATTGGGAGACCCAGTACTTC.

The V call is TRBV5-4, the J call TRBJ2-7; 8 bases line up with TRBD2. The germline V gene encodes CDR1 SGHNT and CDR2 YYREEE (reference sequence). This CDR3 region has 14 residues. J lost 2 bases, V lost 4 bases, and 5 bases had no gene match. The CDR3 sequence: CASSVTSGAYEQYF. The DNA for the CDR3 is TGTGCCAGCAGCGTAACTAGCGGCGCCTACGAGCAGTACTTC.

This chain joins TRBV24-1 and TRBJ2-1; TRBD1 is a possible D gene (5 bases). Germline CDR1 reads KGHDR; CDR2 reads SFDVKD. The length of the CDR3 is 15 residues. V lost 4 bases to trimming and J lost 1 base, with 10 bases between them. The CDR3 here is CATSDLHRSYNEQFF. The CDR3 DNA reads TGTGCCACCAGTGACCTGCACAGGTCCTACAATGAGCAGTTCTTC.

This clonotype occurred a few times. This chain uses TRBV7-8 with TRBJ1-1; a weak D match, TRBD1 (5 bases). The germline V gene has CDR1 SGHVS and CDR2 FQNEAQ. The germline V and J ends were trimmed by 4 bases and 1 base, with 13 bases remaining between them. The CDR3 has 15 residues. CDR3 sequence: CASSSELTGNTEAFF. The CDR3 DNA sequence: TGTGCCAGCAGCTCCGAGCTTACAGGGAACACTGAAGCTTTCTTT. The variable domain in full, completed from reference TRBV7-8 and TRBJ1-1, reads GAGVSQSPRYKVAKRGQDVALRCDPISGHVSLFWYQQALGQGPEFLTYFQNEAQLDKSGLPSDRFFAERPEGSVSTLKIQRTQQEDSAVYLCASSSELTGNTEAFFGQGTRLTVV.

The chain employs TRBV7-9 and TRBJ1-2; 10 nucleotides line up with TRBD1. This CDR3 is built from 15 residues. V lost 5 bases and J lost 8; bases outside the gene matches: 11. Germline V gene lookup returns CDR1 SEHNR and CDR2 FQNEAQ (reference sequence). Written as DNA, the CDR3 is TGTGCCAGCAGCCCTCCCGGGACAGGGGCGGCGGGCTACACCTTC. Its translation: CASSPPGTGAAGYTF.

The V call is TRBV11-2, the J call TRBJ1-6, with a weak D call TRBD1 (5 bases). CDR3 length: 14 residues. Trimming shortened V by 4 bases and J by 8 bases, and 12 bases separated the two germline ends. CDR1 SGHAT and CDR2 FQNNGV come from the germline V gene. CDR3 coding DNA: TGTGCCAGCAGCTGGGGTGGAGGGGATTCACCCCTCCACTTT. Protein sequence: CASSWGGGDSPLHF.

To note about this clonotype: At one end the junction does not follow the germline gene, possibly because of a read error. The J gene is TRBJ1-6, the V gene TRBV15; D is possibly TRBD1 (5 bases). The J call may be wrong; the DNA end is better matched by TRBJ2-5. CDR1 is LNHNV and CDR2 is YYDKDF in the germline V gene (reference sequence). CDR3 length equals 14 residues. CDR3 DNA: TGTGCCAGCAGCTGGGGCTCCTATAAAGAACCCCAGTACTTC. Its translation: CASSWGSYKEPQYF.

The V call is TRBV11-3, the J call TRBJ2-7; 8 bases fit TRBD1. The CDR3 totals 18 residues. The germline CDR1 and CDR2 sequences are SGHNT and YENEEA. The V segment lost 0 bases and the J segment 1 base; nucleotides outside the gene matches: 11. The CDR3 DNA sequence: TGTGCCAGCAGCTTAGATCTGACAGGGGCGGGGAATTCCTACGAGCAGTACTTC. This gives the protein CASSLDLTGAGNSYEQYF.

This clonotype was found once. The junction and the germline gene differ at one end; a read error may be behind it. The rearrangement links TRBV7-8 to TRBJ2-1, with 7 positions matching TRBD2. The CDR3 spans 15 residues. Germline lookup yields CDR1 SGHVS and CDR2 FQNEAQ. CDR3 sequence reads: CASSLGGGPDTQHFF. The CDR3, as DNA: TGTGCCAGTAGCTTGGGGGGGGGTCCCGATACGCAGCATTTCTTC.

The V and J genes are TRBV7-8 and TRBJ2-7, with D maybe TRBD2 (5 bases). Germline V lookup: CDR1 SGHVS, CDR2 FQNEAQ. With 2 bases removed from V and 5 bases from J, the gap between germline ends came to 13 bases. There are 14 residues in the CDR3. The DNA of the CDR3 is TGTGCCAGCAGCTTACGGGAAAGGGTCGACGAGCAGTACTTC. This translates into CASSLRERVDEQYF. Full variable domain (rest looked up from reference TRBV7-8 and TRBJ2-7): GAGVSQSPRYKVAKRGQDVALRCDPISGHVSLFWYQQALGQGPEFLTYFQNEAQLDKSGLPSDRFFAERPEGSVSTLKIQRTQQEDSAVYLCASSLRERVDEQYFGPGTRLTVT.

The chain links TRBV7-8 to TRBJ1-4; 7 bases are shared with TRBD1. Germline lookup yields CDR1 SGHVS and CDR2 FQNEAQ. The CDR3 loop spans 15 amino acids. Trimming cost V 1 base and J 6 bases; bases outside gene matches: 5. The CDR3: CASSLGRGGDEKLFF. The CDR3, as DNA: TGTGCCAGCAGCTTAGGCAGGGGGGGAGATGAAAAACTGTTTTTT.

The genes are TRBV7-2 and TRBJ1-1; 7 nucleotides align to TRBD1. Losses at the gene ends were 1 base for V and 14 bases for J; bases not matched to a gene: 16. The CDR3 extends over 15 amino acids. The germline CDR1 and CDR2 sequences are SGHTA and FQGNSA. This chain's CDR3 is CASSLEGGADSDYFF. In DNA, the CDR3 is TGTGCCAGCAGCTTAGAAGGGGGCGCCGACTCTGACTACTTCTTT.

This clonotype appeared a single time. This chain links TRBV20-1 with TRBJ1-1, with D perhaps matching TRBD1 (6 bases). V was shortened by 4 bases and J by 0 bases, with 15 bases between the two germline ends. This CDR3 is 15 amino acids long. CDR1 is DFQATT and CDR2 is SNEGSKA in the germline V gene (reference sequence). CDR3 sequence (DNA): TGCAGTGCTATCAGGGGCAGAGCCATGAACACTGAAGCTTTCTTT. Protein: CSAIRGRAMNTEAFF.

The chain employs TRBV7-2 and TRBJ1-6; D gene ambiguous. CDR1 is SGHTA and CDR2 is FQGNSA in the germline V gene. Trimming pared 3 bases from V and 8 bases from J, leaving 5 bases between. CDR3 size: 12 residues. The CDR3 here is CASSLVDSPLHF. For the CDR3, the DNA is TGTGCCAGCAGCTTGGTGGATTCACCCCTCCACTTT.

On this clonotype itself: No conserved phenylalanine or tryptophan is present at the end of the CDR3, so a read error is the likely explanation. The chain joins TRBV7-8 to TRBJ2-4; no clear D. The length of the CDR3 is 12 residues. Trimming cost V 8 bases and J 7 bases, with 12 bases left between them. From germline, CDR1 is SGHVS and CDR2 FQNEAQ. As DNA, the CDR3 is TGTGCCAGCGGCGGAGCTGGGAACATTCAGTACCAC. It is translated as CASGGAGNIQYH.

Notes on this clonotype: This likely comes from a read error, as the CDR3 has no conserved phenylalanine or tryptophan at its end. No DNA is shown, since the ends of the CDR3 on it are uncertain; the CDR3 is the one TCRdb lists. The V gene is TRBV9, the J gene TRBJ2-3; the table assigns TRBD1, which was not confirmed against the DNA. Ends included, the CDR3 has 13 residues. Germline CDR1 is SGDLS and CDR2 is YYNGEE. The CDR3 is CASGDGSEAPHFV.

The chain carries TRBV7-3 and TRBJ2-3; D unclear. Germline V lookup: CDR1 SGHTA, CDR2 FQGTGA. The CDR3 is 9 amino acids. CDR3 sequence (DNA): TGTGTAGGCAGCTTAACGGAGTATTTT. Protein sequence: CVGSLTEYF.

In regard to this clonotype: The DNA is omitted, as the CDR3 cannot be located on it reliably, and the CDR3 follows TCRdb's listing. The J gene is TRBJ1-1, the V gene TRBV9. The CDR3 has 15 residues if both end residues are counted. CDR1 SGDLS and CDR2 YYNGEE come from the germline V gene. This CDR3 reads CASSPASDTQYFAFF.

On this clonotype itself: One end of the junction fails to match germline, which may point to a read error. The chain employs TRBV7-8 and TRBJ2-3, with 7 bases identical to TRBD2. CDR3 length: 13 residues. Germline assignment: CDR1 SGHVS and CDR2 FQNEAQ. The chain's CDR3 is CASSVAGADDTQF. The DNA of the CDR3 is TGTGCCAGCAGCGTAGCGGGCGCTGACGATACGCAGTTT.

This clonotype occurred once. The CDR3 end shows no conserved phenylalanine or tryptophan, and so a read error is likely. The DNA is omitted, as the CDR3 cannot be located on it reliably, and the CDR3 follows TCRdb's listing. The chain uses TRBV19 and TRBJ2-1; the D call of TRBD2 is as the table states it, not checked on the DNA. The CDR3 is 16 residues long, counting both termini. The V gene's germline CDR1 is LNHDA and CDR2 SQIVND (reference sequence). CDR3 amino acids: CASSIASGVDNEQLFV.

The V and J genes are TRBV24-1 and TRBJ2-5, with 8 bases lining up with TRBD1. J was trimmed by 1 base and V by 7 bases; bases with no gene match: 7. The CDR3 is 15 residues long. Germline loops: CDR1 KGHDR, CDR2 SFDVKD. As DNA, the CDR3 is TGTGCCACCAGCTCAAGACAGGGGACCCAAGAGACCCAGTACTTC. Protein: CATSSRQGTQETQYF.

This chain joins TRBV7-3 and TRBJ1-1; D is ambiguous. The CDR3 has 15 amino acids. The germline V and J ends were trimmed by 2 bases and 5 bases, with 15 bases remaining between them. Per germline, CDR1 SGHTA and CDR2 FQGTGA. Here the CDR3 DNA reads TGTGCCAGCAGCTTAGATCGGAGACCGAATACTGAAGCTTTCTTT. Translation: CASSLDRRPNTEAFF.

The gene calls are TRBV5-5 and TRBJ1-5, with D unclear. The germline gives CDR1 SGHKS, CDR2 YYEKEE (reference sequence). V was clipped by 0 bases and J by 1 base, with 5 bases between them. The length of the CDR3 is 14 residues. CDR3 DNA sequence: TGTGCCAGCAGCTTGGAACTAAGCAATCAGCCCCAGCATTTT. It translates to CASSLELSNQPQHF. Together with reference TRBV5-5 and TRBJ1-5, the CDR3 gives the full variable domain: DAGVTQSPTHLIKTRGQQVTLRCSPISGHKSVSWYQQVLGQGPQFIFQYYEKEERGRGNFPDRFSARQFPNYSSELNVNALLLGDSALYLCASSLELSNQPQHFGDGTRLSIL.

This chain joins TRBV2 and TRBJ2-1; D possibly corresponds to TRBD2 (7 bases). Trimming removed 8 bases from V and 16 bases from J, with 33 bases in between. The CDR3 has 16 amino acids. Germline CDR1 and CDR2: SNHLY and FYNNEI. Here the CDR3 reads CASGEGGTDAQDVHFF. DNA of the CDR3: TGTGCCAGCGGGGAGGGGGGCACAGATGCGCAGGATGTTCATTTCTTC.

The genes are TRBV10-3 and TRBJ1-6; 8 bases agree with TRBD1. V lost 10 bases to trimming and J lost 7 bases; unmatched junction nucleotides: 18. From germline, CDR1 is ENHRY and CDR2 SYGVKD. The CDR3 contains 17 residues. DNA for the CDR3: TGTGCCAGCAGCCCCCGGGCCCCCGGGACAGGCAATTCACCCCTCCACTTT. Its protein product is CASSPRAPGTGNSPLHF.

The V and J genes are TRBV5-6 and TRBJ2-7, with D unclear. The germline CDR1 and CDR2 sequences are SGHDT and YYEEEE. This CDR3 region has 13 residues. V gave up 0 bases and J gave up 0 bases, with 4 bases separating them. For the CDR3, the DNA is TGTGCCAGCAGCTTGGGGTACTCCTACGAGCAGTACGTC. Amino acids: CASSLGYSYEQYV.